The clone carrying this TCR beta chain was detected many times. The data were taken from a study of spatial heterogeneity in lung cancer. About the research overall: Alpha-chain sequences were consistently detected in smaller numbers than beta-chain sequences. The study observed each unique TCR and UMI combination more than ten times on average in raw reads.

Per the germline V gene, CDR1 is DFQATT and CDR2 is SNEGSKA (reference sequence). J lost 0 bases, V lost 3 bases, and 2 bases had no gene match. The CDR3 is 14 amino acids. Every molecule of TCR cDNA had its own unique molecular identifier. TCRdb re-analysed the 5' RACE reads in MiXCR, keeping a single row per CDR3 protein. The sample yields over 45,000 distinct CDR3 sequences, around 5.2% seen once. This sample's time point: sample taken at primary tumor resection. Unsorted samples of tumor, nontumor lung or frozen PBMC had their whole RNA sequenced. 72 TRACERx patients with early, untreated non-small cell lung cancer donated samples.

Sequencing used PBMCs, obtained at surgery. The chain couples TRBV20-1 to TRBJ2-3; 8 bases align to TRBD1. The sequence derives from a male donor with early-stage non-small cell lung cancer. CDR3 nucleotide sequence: TGCAGTGCTAGCGGACAGGGAAGCACAGATACGCAGTATTTT. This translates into CSASGQGSTDTQYF.